This TCR beta chain was captured by sequencing in a study of CD8 T cells in Susac syndrome. Study-wide findings and caveats: As acknowledged by the study, its TCR sequencing and HLA analysis included a relatively small number of individuals.

TEMRA cells were FACS-enriched, and CD8+ and CD4+ T cells were isolated negatively. V gave up 4 bases and J gave up 0 bases, with 16 bases separating them. CDR3 size: 15 residues. The germline V gene has CDR1 GTSNPN and CDR2 SVGIG (reference sequence). Reverse transcription used about 0.45 to 1 ug RNA and random hexamers. Amplification of TCR beta CDR3 used immunoSEQ multiplex PCR across 54 Vbeta and 13 Jbeta. TCRdb fed the immunoSEQ multiplex PCR reads into MiXCR, producing one record per CDR3 protein. The sample shows around 200,000 distinct CDR3 sequences, approximately 95% of them seen only once. As regards this clonotype: The antigen is unknown.

The J gene is TRBJ2-7, the V gene TRBV30; D remains unclear. The sample taken for sequencing was CD4+ T cells from PBMCs. The sequence was obtained from a human donor with multiple sclerosis. CDR3 loop: CAWKRAQRSSYEQYF. The DNA for the CDR3 is TGTGCCTGGAAACGGGCGCAGAGGAGCTCCTACGAGCAGTACTTC.